This passage covers 16 T cell receptor beta chains from one sample sequenced in a study of blood T cells in healthy people across ages (dated by TCRdb to the mid-2010s). Library preparation used 5' RACE. The data were produced on an Illumina HiSeq 2500. The second PCR ran for about 6 to 12 cycles and used a J-beta primer mix along with a sample-barcoded 5' primer. TCRdb handled the public reads itself, with Q25 trimming in fastp and clone calling in MiXCR, and kept productive beta chains. Each entry is one CDR3 protein sequence, shown with its most common DNA and genes. This sample is represented by roughly 1,500,000 distinct CDR3 sequences; roughly 40% of them were singletons. 7.9% of the sample comes from the top ten. Sample: blood. The receptors were gathered from a woman between 18 and 29 years old in good health.

In the case of this clonotype: The junction and the germline gene differ at one end; a read error may be behind it. The chain is built from TRBV7-2 and TRBJ1-2; D is ambiguous. This CDR3 is built from 11 residues. Looked up from germline, CDR1 is SGHTA and CDR2 is FQGNSA. CDR3: CAGSPWNGYTF. CDR3 DNA sequence: TGTGCCGGCAGCCCCTGGAATGGCTACACCTTC.

The chain has TRBV7-9 and TRBJ1-1; 8 bases are a match to TRBD1. V lost 7 bases, J lost 4 bases, and 8 bases stayed unmatched. Germline V gives CDR1 SEHNR, CDR2 FQNEAQ (reference sequence). The CDR3 consists of 14 residues. The CDR3 nucleotides read TGTGCCAGCATCGACCGGGACAGGCGCACTGAAGCTTTCTTT. This gives the protein CASIDRDRRTEAFF.

The V call is TRBV28, the J call TRBJ2-7; 8 nucleotides match TRBD1. CDR3 length: 15 residues. Trimming removed 3 bases from V and 2 bases from J; junction bases left unmatched: 6. Looked up from germline, CDR1 is MDHEN and CDR2 is SYDVKM. The CDR3 sequence is CASSFHRTGTYEQYF. The CDR3 DNA is TGTGCCAGCAGTTTCCACAGGACAGGGACCTACGAGCAGTACTTC.

V is TRBV6-6 and J is TRBJ2-5; D could derive from TRBD1 or TRBD2 (5 bases each). The CDR3 covers 13 residues. The germline CDR1 and CDR2 sequences are MNHNY and SVGAGI (reference sequence). Trimming pared 1 base from V and 11 bases from J, leaving 14 bases between. The CDR3 sequence is CASSYFGVGEQYF. The DNA for the CDR3 is TGTGCCAGCAGTTACTTCGGGGTGGGGGAGCAGTACTTC.

This clonotype was seen only a few times. The V and J genes are TRBV28 and TRBJ2-7; possible D gene TRBD1, 5 bases. V lost 1 base and J lost 2, with 9 bases in between. The CDR3 is made up of 14 amino acids. Germline values: CDR1 MDHEN, CDR2 SYDVKM. The CDR3 nucleotides read TGTGCCAGCAGTTTATACCAGGGTGCCTACGAGCAGTACTTC. Translated: CASSLYQGAYEQYF.

This chain links TRBV27 with TRBJ2-1; 7 bases match TRBD1. The CDR3 consists of 15 residues. CDR1 is MNHEY and CDR2 is SMNVEV in the germline V gene (reference sequence). After removal of 2 bases from V and 6 bases from J, the junction contained 7 bases not matched to a gene. The CDR3 region has the DNA TGTGCCAGCAGTTTACCAGACAGGGTCCTCAATGAGCAGTTCTTC. Translation gives CASSLPDRVLNEQFF.

This chain joins TRBV5-6 and TRBJ2-1; possibly TRBD2 for D (6 bases). Germline-derived CDR1 and CDR2 are SGHDT and YYEEEE. The CDR3 runs to 15 residues. V gave up 6 bases and J gave up 4 bases, with 17 bases separating them. CDR3 sequence: CASTPGRAGYNEQFF. CDR3 bases: TGTGCCAGCACGCCAGGGCGGGCGGGGTACAATGAGCAGTTCTTC.

The table lists this clonotype with a few counts. The chain is built from TRBV3-1 and TRBJ2-5, with D maybe TRBD2 (5 bases). The germline V gene encodes CDR1 LGHDT and CDR2 YNNKEL (reference sequence). The CDR3 has 18 residues. V was clipped by 0 bases and J by 0 bases, with 17 bases between them. The CDR3 bases are TGTGCCAGCAGCCAAGATTTGAGTGGACTGGCCTACCAAGAGACCCAGTACTTC. It codes for CASSQDLSGLAYQETQYF.

The J gene is TRBJ2-5, the V gene TRBV27, with a weak D call TRBD2 (5 bases). The V end lost 6 bases, the J end lost 11 bases, and 19 bases lay between the germline ends. In germline, CDR1 is MNHEY, CDR2 SMNVEV (reference sequence). The CDR3 sequence is 13 residues long. CDR3 bases: TGTGCCAGCAGCCGGGGTGGATCCTACGGGCAGTACTTC. Protein: CASSRGGSYGQYF.

V and J are TRBV27 and TRBJ2-5; 7 bases line up with TRBD2. The J call could be wrong; TRBJ2-7 is a better fit for the DNA end. The germline V gene encodes CDR1 MNHEY and CDR2 SMNVEV (reference sequence). The CDR3 covers 18 residues. CDR3 DNA: TGTGCCAGCAGTTTATCGTATACTAGCGTGGTAACAACCTACGAGCAGTACTTC. Its translation: CASSLSYTSVVTTYEQYF.

This clonotype appeared many times. The chain has TRBV27 and TRBJ2-6, with a tentative D call TRBD1 (5 bases). Per germline, CDR1 MNHEY and CDR2 SMNVEV (reference sequence). The CDR3 is 15 residues long. V lost 2 bases and J lost 2, with 7 bases in between. The CDR3 region has the DNA TGTGCCAGCAGTTTAAGGGGTGCTGGGGCCAACGTCCTGACTTTC. Amino acids: CASSLRGAGANVLTF. Full variable domain (missing parts from reference TRBV27 and TRBJ2-6): EAQVTQNPRYLITVTGKKLTVTCSQNMNHEYMSWYRQDPGLGLRQIYYSMNVEVTDKGDVPEGYKVSRKEKRNFPLILESPSPNQTSLYFCASSLRGAGANVLTFGAGSRLTVL.

On this clonotype itself: The CDR3 carries no conserved terminal phenylalanine or tryptophan, so it likely arises from a read error. This chain links TRBV4-2 with TRBJ2-1, with 9 bases fitting TRBD2. With 0 bases clipped from V and 0 bases from J, the junction kept 12 bases outside the gene matches. CDR3 length equals 20 residues. The germline gives CDR1 LGHNA, CDR2 YNFKEQ. The CDR3 loop is CASSQDRGTSSPSSYNEQFL. CDR3 DNA: TGTGCCAGCAGCCAAGATCGGGGGACTAGCTCCCCGAGCTCCTACAATGAGCAGTTCTTA.

Points on this clonotype: Just one base apart from a much larger clone, this may be a read error. The chain joins TRBV7-9 to TRBJ2-5; the D gene is possibly TRBD1 (6 bases). There are 14 residues in the CDR3. Trimming stripped 5 bases from V and 5 bases from J, with 15 bases between. Germline V gene data show CDR1 as SEHNR and CDR2 as FQNEAQ (reference sequence). Here the CDR3 reads CASSANREGETQYF. The CDR3 nucleotides are TGTGCCAGCAGCGCAAACAGGGAAGGGGAGACCCAGTACTTC.

This clonotype was seen a handful of times. The genes are TRBV6-6 and TRBJ2-5, with D perhaps TRBD1 (5 bases). CDR1 is MNHNY, CDR2 SVGAGI, per germline (reference sequence). This CDR3 is built from 14 residues. Trimming stripped 5 bases from V and 1 base from J, with 11 bases between. The DNA for the CDR3 is TGTGCCAGCAGTAGCCTAGGGGCCCAAGAGACCCAGTACTTC. This codes for CASSSLGAQETQYF.

This clonotype was seen only a few times. This chain joins TRBV5-1 and TRBJ2-5; TRBD2 agrees at 9 bases. CDR3 length equals 18 residues. CDR1 and CDR2 (germline): SGHRS, YFSETQ. Unmatched junction bases numbered 16, after V lost 3 bases and J lost 4 bases. The CDR3 nucleotides read TGCGCCAGCAGCTACTACTCCTCCGGGACTAGCCCGACAGAGACCCAGTACTTC. It translates to CASSYYSSGTSPTETQYF. Full variable domain (missing parts from reference TRBV5-1 and TRBJ2-5): KAGVTQTPRYLIKTRGQQVTLSCSPISGHRSVSWYQQTPGQGLQFLFEYFSETQRNKGNFPGRFSGRQFSNSRSEMNVSTLELGDSALYLCASSYYSSGTSPTETQYFGPGTRLLVL.

This clonotype came up once. The chain has TRBV2 and TRBJ2-1; TRBD2 is a possible D gene (6 bases). The end of the DNA aligns better with TRBJ2-7, so the J call may be wrong. This CDR3 region has 13 residues. CDR1 and CDR2 from the germline V gene are SNHLY and FYNNEI. The CDR3 DNA reads as TGTGCCGCACGGGTACCGGGAGTCGAAGAGCAGTACTTC. It codes for CAARVPGVEEQYF.